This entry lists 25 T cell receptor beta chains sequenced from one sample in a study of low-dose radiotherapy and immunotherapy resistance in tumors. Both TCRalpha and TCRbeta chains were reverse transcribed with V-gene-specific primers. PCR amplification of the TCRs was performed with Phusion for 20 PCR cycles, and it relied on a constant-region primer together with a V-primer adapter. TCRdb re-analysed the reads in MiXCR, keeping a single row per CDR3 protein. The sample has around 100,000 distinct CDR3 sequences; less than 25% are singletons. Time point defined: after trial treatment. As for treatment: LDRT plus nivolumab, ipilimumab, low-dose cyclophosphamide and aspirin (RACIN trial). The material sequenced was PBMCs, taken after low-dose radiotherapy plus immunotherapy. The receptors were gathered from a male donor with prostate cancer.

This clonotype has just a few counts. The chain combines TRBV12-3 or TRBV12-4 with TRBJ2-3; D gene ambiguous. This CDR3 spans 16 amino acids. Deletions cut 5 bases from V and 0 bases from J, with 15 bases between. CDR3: CASSPARPTSTDTQYF. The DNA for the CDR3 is TGTGCCAGCAGTCCAGCTAGACCTACTAGCACAGATACGCAGTATTTT.

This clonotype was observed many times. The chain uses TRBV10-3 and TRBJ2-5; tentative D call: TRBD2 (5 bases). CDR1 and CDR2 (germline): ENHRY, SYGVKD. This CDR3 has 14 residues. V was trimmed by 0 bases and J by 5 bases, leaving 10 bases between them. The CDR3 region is CAISESASWETQYF. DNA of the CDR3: TGTGCCATCAGTGAGTCGGCTAGCTGGGAGACCCAGTACTTC.

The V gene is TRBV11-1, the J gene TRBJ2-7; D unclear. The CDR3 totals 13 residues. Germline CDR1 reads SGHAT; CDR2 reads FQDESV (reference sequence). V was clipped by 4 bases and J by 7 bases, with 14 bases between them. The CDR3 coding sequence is TGTGCCAGCAGCTCCCCAGGCTCGGAGGAGCAGTACTTC. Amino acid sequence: CASSSPGSEEQYF.

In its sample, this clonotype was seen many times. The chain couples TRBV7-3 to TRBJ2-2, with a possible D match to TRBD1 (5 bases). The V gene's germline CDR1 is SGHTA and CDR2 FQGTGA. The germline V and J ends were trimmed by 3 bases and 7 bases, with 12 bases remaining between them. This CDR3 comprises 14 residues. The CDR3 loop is CASSFAGRGGELFF. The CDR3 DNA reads TGTGCCAGCAGCTTTGCAGGAAGGGGCGGGGAGCTGTTTTTT. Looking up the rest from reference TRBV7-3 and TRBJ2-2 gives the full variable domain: GAGVSQTPSNKVTEKGKYVELRCDPISGHTALYWYRQSLGQGPEFLIYFQGTGAADDSGLPNDRFFAVRPEGSVSTLKIQRTERGDSAVYLCASSFAGRGGELFFGEGSRLTVL.

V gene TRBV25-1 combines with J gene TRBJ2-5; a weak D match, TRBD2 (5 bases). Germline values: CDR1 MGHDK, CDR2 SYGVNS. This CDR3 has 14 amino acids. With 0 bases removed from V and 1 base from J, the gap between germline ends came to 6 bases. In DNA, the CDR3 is TGTGCCAGCAGTGAATATGCGGGCCAAGAGACCCAGTACTTC. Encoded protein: CASSEYAGQETQYF.

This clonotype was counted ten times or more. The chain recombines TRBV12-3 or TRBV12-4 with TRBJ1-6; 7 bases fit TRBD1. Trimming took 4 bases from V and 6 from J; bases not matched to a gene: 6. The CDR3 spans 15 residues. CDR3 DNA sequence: TGTGCCAGCAGTTCCAGGGGGTCCGGTAATTCACCCCTCCACTTT. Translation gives CASSSRGSGNSPLHF.

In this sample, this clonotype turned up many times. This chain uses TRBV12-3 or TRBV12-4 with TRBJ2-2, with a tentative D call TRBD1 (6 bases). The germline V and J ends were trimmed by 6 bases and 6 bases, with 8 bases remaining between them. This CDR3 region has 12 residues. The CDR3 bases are TGTGCCAGCAGAAACAGGGCCGGGGAGCTGTTTTTT. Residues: CASRNRAGELFF.

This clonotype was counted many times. CDR3 bases: TGTGCCAGCAGCCCCACTAGCGGGGAGAACACCGGGGAGCTGTTTTTT. Amino acids: CASSPTSGENTGELFF. The genes are TRBV7-9 and TRBJ2-2; 10 nucleotides match TRBD2. Per germline, CDR1 SEHNR and CDR2 FQNEAQ (reference sequence). The length of the CDR3 is 16 residues. J was trimmed by 1 base and V by 5 bases; bases with no gene match: 4.

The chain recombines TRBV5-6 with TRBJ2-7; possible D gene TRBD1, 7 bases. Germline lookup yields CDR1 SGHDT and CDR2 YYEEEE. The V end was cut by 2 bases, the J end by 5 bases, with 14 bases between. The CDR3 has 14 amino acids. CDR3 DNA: TGTGCCAGCAGCTTTAGACAGGGACTCGACGAGCAGTACTTC. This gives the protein CASSFRQGLDEQYF.

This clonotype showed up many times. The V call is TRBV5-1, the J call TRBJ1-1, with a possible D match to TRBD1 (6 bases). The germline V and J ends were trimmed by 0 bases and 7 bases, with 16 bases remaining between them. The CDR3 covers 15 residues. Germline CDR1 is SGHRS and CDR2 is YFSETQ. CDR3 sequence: CASSLEVGQSSEAFF. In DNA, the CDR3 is TGCGCCAGCAGCTTGGAAGTCGGACAGAGTAGTGAAGCTTTCTTT.

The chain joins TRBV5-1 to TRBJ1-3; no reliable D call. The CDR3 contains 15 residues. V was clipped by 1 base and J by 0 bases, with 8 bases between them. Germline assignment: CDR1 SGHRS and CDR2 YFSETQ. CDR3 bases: TGCGCCAGCAGCTTGACGGGCTCCTCTGGAAACACCATATATTTT. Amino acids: CASSLTGSSGNTIYF.

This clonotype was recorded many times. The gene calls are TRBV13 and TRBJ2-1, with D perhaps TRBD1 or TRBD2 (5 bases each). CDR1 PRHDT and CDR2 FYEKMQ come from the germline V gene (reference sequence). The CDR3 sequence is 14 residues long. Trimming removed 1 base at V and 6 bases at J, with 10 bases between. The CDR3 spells CASSLVGDGNEQFF. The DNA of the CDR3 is TGTGCCAGCAGCTTAGTAGGGGACGGCAATGAGCAGTTCTTC. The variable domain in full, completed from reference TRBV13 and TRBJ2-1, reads AAGVIQSPRHLIKEKRETATLKCYPIPRHDTVYWYQQGPGQDPQFLISFYEKMQSDKGSIPDRFSAQQFSDYHSELNMSSLELGDSALYFCASSLVGDGNEQFFGPGTRLTVL.

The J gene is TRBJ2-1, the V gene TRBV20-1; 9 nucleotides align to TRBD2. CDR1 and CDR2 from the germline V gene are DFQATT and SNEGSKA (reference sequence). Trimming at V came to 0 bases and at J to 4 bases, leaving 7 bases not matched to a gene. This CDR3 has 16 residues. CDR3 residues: CSARDGGGASYNEQFF. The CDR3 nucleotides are TGCAGTGCTAGAGATGGCGGGGGGGCCTCGTACAATGAGCAGTTCTTC.

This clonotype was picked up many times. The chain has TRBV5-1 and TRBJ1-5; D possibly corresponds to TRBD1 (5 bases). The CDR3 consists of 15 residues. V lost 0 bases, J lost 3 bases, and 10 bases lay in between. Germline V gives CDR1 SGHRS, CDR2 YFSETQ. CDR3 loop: CASSLGAGSNQPQHF. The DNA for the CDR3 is TGCGCCAGCAGCTTGGGTGCAGGGTCCAATCAGCCCCAGCATTTT.

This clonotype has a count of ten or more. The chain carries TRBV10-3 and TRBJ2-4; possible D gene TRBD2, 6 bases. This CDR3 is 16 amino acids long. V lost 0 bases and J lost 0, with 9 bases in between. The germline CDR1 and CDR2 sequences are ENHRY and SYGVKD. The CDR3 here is CAISESERVAKNIQYF. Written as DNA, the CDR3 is TGTGCCATCAGTGAGTCGGAGCGGGTAGCCAAAAACATTCAGTACTTC.

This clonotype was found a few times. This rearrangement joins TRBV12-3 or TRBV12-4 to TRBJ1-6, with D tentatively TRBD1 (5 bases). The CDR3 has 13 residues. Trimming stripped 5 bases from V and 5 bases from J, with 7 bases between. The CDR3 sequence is CASSLGDNSPLHF. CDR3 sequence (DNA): TGTGCCAGCAGTCTAGGGGATAATTCACCCCTCCACTTT.

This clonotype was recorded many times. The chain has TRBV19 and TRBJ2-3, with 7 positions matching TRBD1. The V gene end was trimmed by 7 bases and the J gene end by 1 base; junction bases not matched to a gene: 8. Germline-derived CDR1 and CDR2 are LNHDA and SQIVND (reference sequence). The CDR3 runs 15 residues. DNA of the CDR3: TGTGCCAGTACAGAAGGGGGCGGAGGCACAGATACGCAGTATTTT. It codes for CASTEGGGGTDTQYF. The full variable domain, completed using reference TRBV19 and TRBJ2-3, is DGGITQSPKYLFRKEGQNVTLSCEQNLNHDAMYWYRQDPGQGLRLIYYSQIVNDFQKGDIAEGYSVSREKKESFPLTVTSAQKNPTAFYLCASTEGGGGTDTQYFGPGTRLTVL.

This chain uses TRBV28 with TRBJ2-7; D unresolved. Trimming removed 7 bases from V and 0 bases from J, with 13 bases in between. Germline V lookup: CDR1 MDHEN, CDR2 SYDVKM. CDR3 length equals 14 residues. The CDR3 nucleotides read TGTGCCAGCAACGCGCAGACCAACTCCTACGAGCAGTACTTC. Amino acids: CASNAQTNSYEQYF.

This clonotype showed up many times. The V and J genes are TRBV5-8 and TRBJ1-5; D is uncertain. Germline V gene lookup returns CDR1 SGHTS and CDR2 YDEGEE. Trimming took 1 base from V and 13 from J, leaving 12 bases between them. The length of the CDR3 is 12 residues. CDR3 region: CASSLPPGSQHF. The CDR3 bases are TGTGCCAGCAGCTTGCCGCCGGGAAGTCAGCATTTT.

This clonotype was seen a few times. The DNA for the CDR3 is TGTGCCAGCTCGGTACGGGGCAGAAACACTGAAGCTTTCTTT. It codes for CASSVRGRNTEAFF. The rearrangement uses TRBV28 and TRBJ1-1, with TRBD1 as a possible D gene (5 bases). V was trimmed by 8 bases and J by 2 bases, leaving 15 bases between them. The germline V gene has CDR1 MDHEN and CDR2 SYDVKM. This CDR3 region has 14 residues.

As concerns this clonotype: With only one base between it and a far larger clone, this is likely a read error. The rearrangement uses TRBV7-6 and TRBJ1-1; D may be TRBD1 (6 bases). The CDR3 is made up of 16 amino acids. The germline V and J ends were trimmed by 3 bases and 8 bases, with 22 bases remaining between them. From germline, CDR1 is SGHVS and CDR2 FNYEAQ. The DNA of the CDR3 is TGTGCCAGCAGCTTGCCAGAGGTCCGGGGGGGGGGCGAAGCTTTCTTT. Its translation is CASSLPEVRGGGEAFF.

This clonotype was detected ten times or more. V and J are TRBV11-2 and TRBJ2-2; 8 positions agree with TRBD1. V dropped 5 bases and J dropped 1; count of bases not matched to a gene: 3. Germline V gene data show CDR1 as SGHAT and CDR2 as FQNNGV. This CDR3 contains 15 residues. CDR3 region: CASSLQGGNTGELFF. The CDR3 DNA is TGTGCCAGCAGCCTACAGGGGGGGAACACCGGGGAGCTGTTTTTT.

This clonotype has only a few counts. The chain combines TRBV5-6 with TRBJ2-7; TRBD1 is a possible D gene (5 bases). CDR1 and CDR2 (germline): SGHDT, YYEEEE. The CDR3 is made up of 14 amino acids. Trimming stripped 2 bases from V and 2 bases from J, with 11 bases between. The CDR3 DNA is TGTGCCAGCAGCTTCAAATGGGGCCCCTACGAGCAGTACTTC. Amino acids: CASSFKWGPYEQYF. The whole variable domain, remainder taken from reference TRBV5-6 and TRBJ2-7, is DAGVTQSPTHLIKTRGQQVTLRCSPKSGHDTVSWYQQALGQGPQFIFQYYEEEERQRGNFPDRFSGHQFPNYSSELNVNALLLGDSALYLCASSFKWGPYEQYFGPGTRLTVT.

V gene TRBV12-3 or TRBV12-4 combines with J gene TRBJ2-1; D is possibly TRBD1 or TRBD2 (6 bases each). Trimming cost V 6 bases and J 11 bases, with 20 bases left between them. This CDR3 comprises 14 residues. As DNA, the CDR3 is TGTGCCAGCAGCCTCTTAGGGGGGCGAGGGAAGCAGTTCTTC. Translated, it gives CASSLLGGRGKQFF.

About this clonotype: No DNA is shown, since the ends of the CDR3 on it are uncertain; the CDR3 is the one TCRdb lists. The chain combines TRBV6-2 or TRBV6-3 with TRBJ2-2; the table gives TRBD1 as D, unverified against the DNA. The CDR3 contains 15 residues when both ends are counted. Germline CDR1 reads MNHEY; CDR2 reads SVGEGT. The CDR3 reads CASSLTGRTGELFFF.